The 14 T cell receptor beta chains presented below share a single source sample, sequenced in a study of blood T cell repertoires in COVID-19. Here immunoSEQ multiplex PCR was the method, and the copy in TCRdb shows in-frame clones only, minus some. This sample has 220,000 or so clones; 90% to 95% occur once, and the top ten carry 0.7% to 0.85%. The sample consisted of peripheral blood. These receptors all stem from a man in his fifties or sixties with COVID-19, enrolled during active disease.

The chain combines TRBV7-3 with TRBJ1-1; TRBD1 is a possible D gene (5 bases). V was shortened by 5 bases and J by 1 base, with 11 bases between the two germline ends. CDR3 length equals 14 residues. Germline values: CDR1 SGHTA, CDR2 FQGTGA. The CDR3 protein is CASSPGGTNTEAFF. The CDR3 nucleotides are TGTGCCAGCAGCCCGGGGGGGACGAACACTGAAGCTTTCTTT.

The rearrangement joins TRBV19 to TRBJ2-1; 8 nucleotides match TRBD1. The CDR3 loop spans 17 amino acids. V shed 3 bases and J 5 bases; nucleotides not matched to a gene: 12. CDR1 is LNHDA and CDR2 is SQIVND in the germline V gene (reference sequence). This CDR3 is CASSIPRGQGSDNEQFF. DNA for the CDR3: TGTGCCAGTAGTATTCCCCGCGGACAGGGCAGCGACAATGAGCAGTTCTTC.

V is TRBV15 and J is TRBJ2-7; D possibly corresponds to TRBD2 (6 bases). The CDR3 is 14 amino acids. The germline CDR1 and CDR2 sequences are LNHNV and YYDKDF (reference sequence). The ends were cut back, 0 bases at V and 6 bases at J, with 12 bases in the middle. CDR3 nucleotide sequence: TGTGCCACCAGCAGAGATCCCCAGGGAGGCGAGCAGTACTTC. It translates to CATSRDPQGGEQYF. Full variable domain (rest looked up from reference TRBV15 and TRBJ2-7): DAMVIQNPRYQVTQFGKPVTLSCSQTLNHNVMYWYQQKSSQAPKLLFHYYDKDFNNEADTPDNFQSRRPNTSFCFLDIRSPGLGDTAMYLCATSRDPQGGEQYFGPGTRLTVT.

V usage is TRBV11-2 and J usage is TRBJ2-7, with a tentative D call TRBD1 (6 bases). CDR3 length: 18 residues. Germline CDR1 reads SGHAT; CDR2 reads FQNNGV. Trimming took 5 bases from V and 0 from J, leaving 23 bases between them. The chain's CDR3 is CASSPSGWGTPHSYEQYF. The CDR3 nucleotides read TGTGCCAGCAGCCCGTCCGGATGGGGGACACCTCACTCCTACGAGCAGTACTTC.

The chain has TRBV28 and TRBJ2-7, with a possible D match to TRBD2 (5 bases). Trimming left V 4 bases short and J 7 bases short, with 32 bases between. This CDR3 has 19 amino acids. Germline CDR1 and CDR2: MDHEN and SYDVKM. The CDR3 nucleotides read TGTGCCAGCAGTTCCTTGCGGGTGGTAAGGGAGTCCTCCCAAAGGGAGCAGTACTTC. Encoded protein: CASSSLRVVRESSQREQYF.

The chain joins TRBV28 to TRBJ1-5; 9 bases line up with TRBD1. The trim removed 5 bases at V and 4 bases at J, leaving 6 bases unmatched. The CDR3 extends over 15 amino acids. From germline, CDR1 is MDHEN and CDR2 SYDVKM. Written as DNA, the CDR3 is TGTGCCAGCAGTCGCCCGGGACAGGGTAATCAGCCCCAGCATTTT. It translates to CASSRPGQGNQPQHF.

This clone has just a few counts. The DNA of the CDR3 is TGTGCCAGCAGCCCGCACAGGGCGGACTATGGCTACACCTTC. Translated, it gives CASSPHRADYGYTF. This chain joins TRBV11-1 and TRBJ1-2, with D possibly TRBD1 on 6 matching bases. The V end was cut by 5 bases, the J end by 3 bases, with 13 bases between. There are 14 residues in the CDR3. CDR1 is SGHAT and CDR2 is FQDESV in the germline V gene (reference sequence).

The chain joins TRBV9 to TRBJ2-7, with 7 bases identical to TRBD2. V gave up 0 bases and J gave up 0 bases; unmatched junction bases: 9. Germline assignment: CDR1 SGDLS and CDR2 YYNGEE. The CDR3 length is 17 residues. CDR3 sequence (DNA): TGTGCCAGCAGCGTAGGCGGGGGAGCGGGGAGCTCCTACGAGCAGTACTTC. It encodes CASSVGGGAGSSYEQYF.

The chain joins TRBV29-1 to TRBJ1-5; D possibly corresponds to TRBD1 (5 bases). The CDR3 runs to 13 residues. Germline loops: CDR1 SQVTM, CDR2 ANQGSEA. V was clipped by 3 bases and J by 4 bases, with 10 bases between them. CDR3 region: CSVEGTGNQPQHF. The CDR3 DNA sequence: TGCAGCGTTGAGGGAACAGGTAATCAGCCCCAGCATTTT.

In nucleotides, the CDR3 is TGCGCCAGCAGCTTGACGGGTAGCGAGCAGTACTTC. Its translation: CASSLTGSEQYF. The rearrangement uses TRBV5-1 and TRBJ2-7; D gene ambiguous. The CDR3 is 12 residues long. Germline V gives CDR1 SGHRS, CDR2 YFSETQ. Trimming took 1 base from V and 6 from J, leaving 8 bases between them.

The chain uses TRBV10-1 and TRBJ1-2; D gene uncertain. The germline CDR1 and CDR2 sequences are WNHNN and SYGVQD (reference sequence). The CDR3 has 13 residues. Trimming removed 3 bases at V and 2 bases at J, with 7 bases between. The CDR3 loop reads CASSDTRNYGYTF. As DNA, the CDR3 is TGCGCCAGCAGTGATACAAGAAACTATGGCTACACCTTC.

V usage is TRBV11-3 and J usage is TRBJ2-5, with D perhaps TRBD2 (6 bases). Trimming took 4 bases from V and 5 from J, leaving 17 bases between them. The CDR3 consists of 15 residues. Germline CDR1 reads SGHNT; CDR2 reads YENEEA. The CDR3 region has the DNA TGTGCCAGCAGCTCGACATTCGGGGGAGCGGAGACCCAGTACTTC. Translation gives CASSSTFGGAETQYF. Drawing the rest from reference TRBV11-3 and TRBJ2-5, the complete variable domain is EAGVVQSPRYKIIEKKQPVAFWCNPISGHNTLYWYLQNLGQGPELLIRYENEEAVDDSQLPKDRFSAERLKGVDSTLKIQPAELGDSAVYLCASSSTFGGAETQYFGPGTRLLVL.

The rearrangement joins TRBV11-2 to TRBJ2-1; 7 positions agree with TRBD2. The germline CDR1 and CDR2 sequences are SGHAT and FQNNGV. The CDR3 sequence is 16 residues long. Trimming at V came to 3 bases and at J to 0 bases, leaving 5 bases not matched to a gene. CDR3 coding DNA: TGTGCCAGCAGCTTGACCGGGACTACCTCCTACAATGAGCAGTTCTTC. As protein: CASSLTGTTSYNEQFF.

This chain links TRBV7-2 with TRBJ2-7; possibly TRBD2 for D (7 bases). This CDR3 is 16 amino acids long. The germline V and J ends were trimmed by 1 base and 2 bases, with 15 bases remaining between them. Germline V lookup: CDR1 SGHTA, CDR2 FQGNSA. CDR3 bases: TGTGCCAGCAGCTTAGGGGGGGGCACCCCCCCCTACGAGCAGTACTTC. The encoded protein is CASSLGGGTPPYEQYF.